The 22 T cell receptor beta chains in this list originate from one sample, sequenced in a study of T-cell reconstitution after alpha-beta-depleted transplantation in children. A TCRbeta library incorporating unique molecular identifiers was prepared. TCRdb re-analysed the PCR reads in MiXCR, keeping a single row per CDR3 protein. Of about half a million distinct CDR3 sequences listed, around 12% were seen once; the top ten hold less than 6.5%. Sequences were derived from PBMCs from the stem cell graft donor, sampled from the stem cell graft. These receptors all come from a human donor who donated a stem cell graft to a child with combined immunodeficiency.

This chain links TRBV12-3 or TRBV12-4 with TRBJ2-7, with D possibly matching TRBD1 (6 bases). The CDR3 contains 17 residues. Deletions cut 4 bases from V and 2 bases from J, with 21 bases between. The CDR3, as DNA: TGTGCCAGCAGTTATTATTCCCCGGGACATCTAACCTACGAGCAGTACTTC. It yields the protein CASSYYSPGHLTYEQYF.

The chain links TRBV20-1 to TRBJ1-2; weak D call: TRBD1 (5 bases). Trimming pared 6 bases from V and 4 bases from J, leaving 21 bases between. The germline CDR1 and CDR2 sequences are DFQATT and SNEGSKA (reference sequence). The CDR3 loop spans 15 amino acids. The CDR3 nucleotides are TGCAGTGCCAGGCAGGGTCTGGTGCCCCTCTATGGCTACACCTTC. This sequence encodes CSARQGLVPLYGYTF.

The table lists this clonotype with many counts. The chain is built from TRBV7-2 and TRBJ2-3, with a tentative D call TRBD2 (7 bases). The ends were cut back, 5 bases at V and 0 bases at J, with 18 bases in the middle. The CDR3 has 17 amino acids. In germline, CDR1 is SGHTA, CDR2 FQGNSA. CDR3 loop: CASSLTGGEPSTDTQYF. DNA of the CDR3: TGTGCCAGCAGCCTGACGGGGGGCGAACCCAGCACAGATACGCAGTATTTT.

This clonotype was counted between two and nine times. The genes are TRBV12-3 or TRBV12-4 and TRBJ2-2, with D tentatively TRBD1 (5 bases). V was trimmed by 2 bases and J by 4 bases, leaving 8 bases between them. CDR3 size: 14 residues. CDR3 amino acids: CASSLWGVTGELFF. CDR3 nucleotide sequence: TGTGCCAGCAGTTTATGGGGCGTCACCGGGGAGCTGTTTTTT.

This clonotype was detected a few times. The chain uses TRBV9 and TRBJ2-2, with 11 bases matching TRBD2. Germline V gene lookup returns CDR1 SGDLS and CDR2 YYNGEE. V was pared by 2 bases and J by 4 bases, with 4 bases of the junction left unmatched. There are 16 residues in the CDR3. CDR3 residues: CASSVGLAGGTGELFF. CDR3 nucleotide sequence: TGTGCCAGCAGCGTCGGGCTAGCGGGAGGCACCGGGGAGCTGTTTTTT.

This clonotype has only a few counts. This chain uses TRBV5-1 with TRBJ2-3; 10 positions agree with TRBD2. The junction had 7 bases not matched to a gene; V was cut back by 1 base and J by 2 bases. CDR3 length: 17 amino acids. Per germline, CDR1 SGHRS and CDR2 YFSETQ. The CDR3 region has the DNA TGCGCCAGCAGCTTGAATCCGGGACTAGCGACCACAGATACGCAGTATTTT. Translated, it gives CASSLNPGLATTDTQYF.

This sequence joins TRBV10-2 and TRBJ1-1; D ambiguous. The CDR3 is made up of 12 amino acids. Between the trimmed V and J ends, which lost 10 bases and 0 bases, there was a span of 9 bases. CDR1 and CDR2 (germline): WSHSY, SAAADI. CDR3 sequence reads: CATNTVNTEAFF. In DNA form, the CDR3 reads TGCGCCACCAACACGGTGAACACTGAAGCTTTCTTT.

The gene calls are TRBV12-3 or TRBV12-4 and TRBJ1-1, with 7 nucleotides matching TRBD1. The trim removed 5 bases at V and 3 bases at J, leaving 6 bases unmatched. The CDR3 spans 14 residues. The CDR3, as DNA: TGTGCCAGCAGTCGGGGGACAGCCGACACTGAAGCTTTCTTT. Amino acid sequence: CASSRGTADTEAFF.

This CDR3 reads CASSRFPKDTQYF. The CDR3 bases are TGTGCCAGCAGTCGATTTCCTAAAGATACGCAGTATTTT. The chain employs TRBV7-8 and TRBJ2-3; D is undetermined. Germline CDR1 reads SGHVS; CDR2 reads FQNEAQ. V was clipped by 6 bases and J by 5 bases, with 12 bases between them. The CDR3 spans 13 residues.

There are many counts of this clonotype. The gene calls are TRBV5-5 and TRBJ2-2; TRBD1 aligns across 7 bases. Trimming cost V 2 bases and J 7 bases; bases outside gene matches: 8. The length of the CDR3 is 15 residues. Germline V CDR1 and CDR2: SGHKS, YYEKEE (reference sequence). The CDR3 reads CASSLKTGQDGELFF. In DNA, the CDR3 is TGTGCCAGCAGCTTAAAGACAGGGCAGGACGGGGAGCTGTTTTTT.

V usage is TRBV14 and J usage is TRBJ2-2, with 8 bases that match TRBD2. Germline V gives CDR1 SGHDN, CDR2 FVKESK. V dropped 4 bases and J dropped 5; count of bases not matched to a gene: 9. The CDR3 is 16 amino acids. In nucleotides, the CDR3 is TGTGCCAGCAGCCTCAGCCCAGCGGGGGTAACCGGGGAGCTGTTTTTT. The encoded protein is CASSLSPAGVTGELFF.

The CDR3: CASCPVALGRLSYEQYF. CDR3 DNA: TGTGCCAGTTGCCCCGTTGCCTTGGGGCGCTTGTCCTACGAGCAGTACTTC. V gene TRBV2 combines with J gene TRBJ2-7; weak D call: TRBD1 (5 bases). Trimming removed 9 bases from V and 1 base from J, with 25 bases in between. Germline CDR1 is SNHLY and CDR2 is FYNNEI. The CDR3 consists of 17 residues.

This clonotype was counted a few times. The CDR3 sequence: CASSYSKYHGGYTF. The CDR3 nucleotides are TGTGCCAGCAGTTACTCGAAGTACCACGGTGGCTACACCTTC. V and J are TRBV6-5 and TRBJ1-2; no clear D gene. The CDR3 sequence is 14 residues long. Germline-derived CDR1 and CDR2 are MNHEY and SVGAGI. Trimming stripped 0 bases from V and 7 bases from J, with 12 bases between.

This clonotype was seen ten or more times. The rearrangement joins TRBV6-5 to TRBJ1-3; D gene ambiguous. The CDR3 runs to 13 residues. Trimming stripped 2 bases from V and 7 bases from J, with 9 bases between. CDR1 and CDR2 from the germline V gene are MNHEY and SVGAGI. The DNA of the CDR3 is TGTGCCAGCAGTTACGGCAGTGGGAACACCATATATTTT. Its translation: CASSYGSGNTIYF.

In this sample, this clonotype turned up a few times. CDR3 nucleotide sequence: TGTGCCAGCAGTCTACCCGGGACAGGGGAAAATTCACCCCTCCACTTT. Encoded protein: CASSLPGTGENSPLHF. This sequence joins TRBV6-2 or TRBV6-3 and TRBJ1-6, with 10 positions matching TRBD1. V shed 5 bases, J shed 7 bases, and the junction held 8 bases outside the gene matches. CDR1 and CDR2 (germline): MNHEY, SVGEGT. This CDR3 comprises 16 residues.

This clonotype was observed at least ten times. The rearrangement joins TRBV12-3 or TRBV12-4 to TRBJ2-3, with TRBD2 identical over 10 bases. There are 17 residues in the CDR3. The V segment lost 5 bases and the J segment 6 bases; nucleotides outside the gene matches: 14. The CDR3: CASSGVGLAGVGDTQYF. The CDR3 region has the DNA TGTGCCAGCAGTGGGGTTGGGCTAGCGGGAGTGGGGGATACGCAGTATTTT.

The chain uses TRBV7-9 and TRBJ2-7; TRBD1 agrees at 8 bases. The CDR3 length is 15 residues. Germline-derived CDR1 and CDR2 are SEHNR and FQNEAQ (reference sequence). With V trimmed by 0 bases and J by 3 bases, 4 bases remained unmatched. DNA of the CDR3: TGTGCCAGCAGCTTAGCCGGGACAGGTCTCTACGAGCAGTACTTC. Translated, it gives CASSLAGTGLYEQYF.

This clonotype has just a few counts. CDR3 DNA sequence: TGTGCCAGCAGCTTATCGACGAGGACTAGCAAACACGAGCAGTACTTC. As protein: CASSLSTRTSKHEQYF. This sequence joins TRBV7-2 and TRBJ2-7; the match to TRBD2 covers 8 bases. CDR3 length: 16 amino acids. J was trimmed by 5 bases and V by 2 bases; bases with no gene match: 11. In germline, CDR1 is SGHTA, CDR2 FQGNSA.

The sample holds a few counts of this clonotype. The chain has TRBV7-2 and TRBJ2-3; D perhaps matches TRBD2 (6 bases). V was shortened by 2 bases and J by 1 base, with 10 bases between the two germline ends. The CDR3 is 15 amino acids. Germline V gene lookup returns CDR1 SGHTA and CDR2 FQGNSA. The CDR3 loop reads CASSLQAGRTDTQYF. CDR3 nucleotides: TGTGCCAGCAGCTTACAAGCGGGCCGCACAGATACGCAGTATTTT.

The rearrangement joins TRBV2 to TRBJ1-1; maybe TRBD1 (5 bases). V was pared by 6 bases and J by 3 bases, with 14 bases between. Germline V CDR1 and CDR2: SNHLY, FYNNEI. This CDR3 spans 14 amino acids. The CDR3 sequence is CASSATWGYTEAFF. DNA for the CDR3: TGTGCCAGCAGCGCGACGTGGGGGTACACTGAAGCTTTCTTT.

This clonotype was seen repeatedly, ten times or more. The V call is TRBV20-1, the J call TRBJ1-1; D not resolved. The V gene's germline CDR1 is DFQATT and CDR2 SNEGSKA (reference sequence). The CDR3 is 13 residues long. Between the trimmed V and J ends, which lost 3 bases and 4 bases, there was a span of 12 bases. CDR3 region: CSARQEGGTEAFF. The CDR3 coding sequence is TGCAGTGCTAGGCAGGAGGGCGGCACTGAAGCTTTCTTT.

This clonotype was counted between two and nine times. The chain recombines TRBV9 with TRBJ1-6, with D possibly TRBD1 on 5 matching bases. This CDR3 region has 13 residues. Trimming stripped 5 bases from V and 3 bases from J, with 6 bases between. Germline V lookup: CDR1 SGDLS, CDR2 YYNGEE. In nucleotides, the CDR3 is TGTGCCAGCAGTGGGGGCTATAATTCACCCCTCCACTTT. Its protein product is CASSGGYNSPLHF.